These T cell receptor beta chains were read from a single sample in a study of tumor-infiltrating lymphocytes in primary liver carcinoma. TCRdb ran MiXCR on the multiplex PCR reads and lists one entry per CDR3 protein. The data contain 90,000 to 150,000 distinct CDR3 sequences, roughly 75% of them singletons. Sequencing input: tumor-adjacent normal liver tissue. The receptors were gathered from an older woman with primary liver carcinoma and hepatitis B virus infection. CDR3s include the opening cysteine and the closing phenylalanine or tryptophan. The D gene is left open where the match is weak. Expanded clones are given a class, and other clones once, few, many or no size at all.

length: 13; D: -; V: TRBV7-9; size: many; J: TRBJ2-5; CDR3: CASSLARGKTQYF; DNA: TGTGCCAGCAGCTTAGCCAGGGGAAAGACCCAGTACTTC
length: 11; D: -; V: TRBV28; size: -; J: TRBJ1-1; CDR3: CASSPQGRAFF; DNA: TGTGCCAGCAGTCCCCAGGGGAGGGCTTTCTTT
length: 15; D: -; V: TRBV7-9; size: many; J: TRBJ1-6; CDR3: CASSLTGRGNSPLHF; DNA: TGTGCCAGCAGCTTAACAGGGAGAGGGAATTCACCCCTCCACTTT
length: 13; D: -; V: TRBV29-1; size: -; J: TRBJ2-7; CDR3: CSVEGGLVDEQYF; DNA: TGCAGCGTTGAGGGGGGGCTAGTGGATGAGCAGTACTTC
length: 13; D: -; V: TRBV5-1; size: -; J: TRBJ2-3; CDR3: CATQGGSIDTQYF; DNA: TGCGCCACCCAAGGCGGCAGCATAGATACGCAGTATTTT
length: 14; D: TRBD2; V: TRBV19; size: -; J: TRBJ2-1; CDR3: CASSSGTSESEQFF; DNA: TGTGCCAGTAGTTCGGGGACTAGCGAGAGCGAGCAGTTCTTC
length: 13; D: -; V: TRBV6-5; size: few; J: TRBJ2-7; CDR3: CASSYSTAYEQYF; DNA: TGTGCCAGCAGTTACTCGACGGCCTACGAGCAGTACTTC
length: 13; D: TRBD2; V: TRBV28; size: -; J: TRBJ2-7; CDR3: CASSLRTSYEQYF; DNA: TGTGCCAGCAGTCTTAGGACTAGCTATGAGCAGTACTTC
length: 13; D: TRBD1; V: TRBV12-3/TRBV12-4; size: -; J: TRBJ2-5; CDR3: CASSADRARARYF; DNA: TGTGCCAGCAGTGCGGACAGGGCCAGGGCCCGGTACTTC
length: 16; D: -; V: TRBV28; size: -; J: TRBJ1-4; CDR3: CASSSPRRRTNEELFF; DNA: TGTGCCAGCAGTTCTCCCAGGAGGCGGACTAATGAAGAACTGTTTTTT
length: 12; D: -; V: TRBV6-6; size: many; J: TRBJ2-1; CDR3: CASRPLKGEQFF; DNA: TGTGCCAGCAGACCTTTGAAGGGTGAGCAGTTCTTC
length: 13; D: -; V: TRBV5-1; size: many; J: TRBJ2-1; CDR3: CASSLSPSNEQFF; DNA: TGCGCCAGCAGCTTGAGCCCCTCTAATGAGCAGTTCTTC
length: 14; D: TRBD1; V: TRBV12-3/TRBV12-4; size: many; J: TRBJ2-1; CDR3: CASRRQGAYNEQFF; DNA: TGTGCCAGCAGACGACAGGGGGCATACAATGAGCAGTTCTTC
length: 12; D: -; V: TRBV6-5; size: once; J: TRBJ2-1; CDR3: CASSPQPNKQFF; DNA: TGTGCCAGCAGTCCACAGCCCAATAAGCAGTTCTTC
length: 12; D: -; V: TRBV29-1; size: -; J: TRBJ2-2; CDR3: CSARIGTGELFF; DNA: TGCAGCGCTAGGATAGGGACCGGGGAGCTGTTTTTT